This T cell receptor (beta chain) originates from a study of shared T cell receptors in the human thymus. The CDR3 consists of 16 residues. The ends lost 5 bases at V and 8 bases at J; junction bases unmatched: 14. Germline V gene lookup returns CDR1 LGHNA and CDR2 YSLEER. TCRdb's copy holds only in-frame clones and misses some; the assay was immunoSEQ multiplex PCR. The sample shows about 660,000 clones, over 75% of them seen only once. The data also belong to a second study, concerning human thymus T cells. In that study: All donors were healthy Finnish infants who were undergoing corrective surgery to treat congenital heart defects. Thymic tissue was derived from resections collected during corrective heart surgery. A high degree of thymic repertoire overlap among unrelated individuals was reported in related research.

The chain carries TRBV4-3 and TRBJ1-4, with 7 bases fitting TRBD1. Specimen: thymocytes. The sequence was collected from a boy under two years old with a congenital heart defect. In nucleotides, the CDR3 is TGCGCCAGCAGCGCGAAGATGTACAGGGGTGGGGAAAAACTGTTTTTT. This sequence encodes CASSAKMYRGGEKLFF.